What follows are 25 T cell receptor beta chains derived from one specimen sequenced in a study of cytomegalovirus exposure and HLA in healthy donors. In the PCR, 60 Vbeta and 13 Jbeta primers were used. The assay was immunoSEQ multiplex PCR, and TCRdb's table has in-frame clones only and misses some. The table shows 100,000 or so clones, with approximately 77% occurring only once. Material: PBMCs. Receptor source: a woman aged 40-49 years in good health and CMV-seronegative.

V gene TRBV5-6 combines with J gene TRBJ2-1; TRBD2 is a possible D gene (5 bases). CDR3 length equals 15 residues. Trimming stripped 1 base from V and 0 bases from J, with 8 bases between. The germline CDR1 and CDR2 sequences are SGHDT and YYEEEE. The CDR3 DNA follows: TGTGCCAGCAGCTTGATTGGGAGCTCCTACAATGAGCAGTTCTTC. Its translation is CASSLIGSSYNEQFF.

V is TRBV19 and J is TRBJ1-2; 10 nucleotides match TRBD1. The CDR3 loop spans 16 amino acids. The V segment lost 0 bases and the J segment 4 bases; nucleotides outside the gene matches: 5. Germline loops: CDR1 LNHDA, CDR2 SQIVND (reference sequence). The DNA for the CDR3 is TGTGCCAGTAGTATAGATCGGACAGGGGGTAGCTATGGCTACACCTTC. Its protein product is CASSIDRTGGSYGYTF.

The chain joins TRBV12-5 to TRBJ2-2; 14 bases map to TRBD2. V lost 6 bases, J lost 2 bases, and 2 bases stayed unmatched. This CDR3 comprises 16 residues. In germline, CDR1 is LGHNT, CDR2 FRNRAP. This chain's CDR3 is CASGGLAGANTGELFF. The CDR3 DNA is TGTGCTAGTGGGGGACTAGCGGGGGCCAACACCGGGGAGCTGTTTTTT.

The gene calls are TRBV7-2 and TRBJ1-5; D is undetermined. The CDR3 extends over 16 amino acids. In germline, CDR1 is SGHTA, CDR2 FQGNSA. V gave up 2 bases and J gave up 2 bases, with 13 bases separating them. This CDR3 reads CASSLRVQEGNQPQHF. The CDR3 coding sequence is TGTGCCAGCAGCTTAAGGGTGCAGGAGGGCAATCAGCCCCAGCATTTT.

The chain joins TRBV7-8 to TRBJ2-5, with a tentative D call TRBD1 (6 bases). The germline V gene has CDR1 SGHVS and CDR2 FQNEAQ. The CDR3 extends over 13 amino acids. V lost 5 bases, J lost 5 bases, and 12 bases lay in between. CDR3: CASSPGTKETQYF. DNA of the CDR3: TGTGCCAGCAGCCCCGGGACAAAGGAGACCCAGTACTTC.

The chain couples TRBV29-1 to TRBJ1-2; possibly TRBD1 for D (6 bases). Germline-derived CDR1 and CDR2 are SQVTM and ANQGSEA. This CDR3 spans 12 amino acids. V lost 4 bases, J lost 3 bases, and 9 bases lay in between. CDR3 region: CSVARTDYGYTF. The CDR3 DNA reads TGCAGCGTTGCCCGGACAGACTATGGCTACACCTTC.

This clone was seen a single time. V usage is TRBV27 and J usage is TRBJ2-3, with D perhaps matching TRBD1 (7 bases). The CDR3 has 22 residues. Germline CDR1 is MNHEY and CDR2 is SMNVEV (reference sequence). The V end was cut by 10 bases, the J end by 1 base, with 39 bases between. CDR3 in amino acids: CAIQGGSEIIPNLTEGTDTQYF. CDR3 DNA sequence: TGTGCCATCCAGGGGGGCAGCGAAATAATACCGAACTTAACGGAGGGCACAGATACGCAGTATTTT.

The chain carries TRBV4-2 and TRBJ1-1; no clear D. The length of the CDR3 is 10 residues. Germline values: CDR1 LGHNA, CDR2 YNFKEQ. V was cut by 6 bases and J by 7 bases, with 6 bases left in between. CDR3 DNA sequence: TGTGCCAGCAGTCCAGTTGAAGCTTTCTTT. This codes for CASSPVEAFF.

The V and J genes are TRBV12-5 and TRBJ1-1, with TRBD1 matching over 8 bases. The CDR3 runs to 15 residues. Trimming cost V 6 bases and J 4 bases; bases outside gene matches: 10. CDR1 and CDR2 (germline): LGHNT, FRNRAP. The CDR3 DNA is TGTGCTAGTGGCCACGTCGGTACAGGGGGCACTGAAGCTTTCTTT. Its translation: CASGHVGTGGTEAFF.

V and J are TRBV18 and TRBJ1-1, with TRBD1 matching 11 bases. This CDR3 has 16 residues. The junction had 2 bases not matched to a gene; V was cut back by 2 bases and J by 0 bases. Germline V gene data show CDR1 as KGHSH and CDR2 as LQKENI. The CDR3 nucleotides read TGTGCCAGCTCACCAGGGACAGGGGGACTGAACACTGAAGCTTTCTTT. This translates into CASSPGTGGLNTEAFF.

V is TRBV7-9 and J is TRBJ1-2; D is undetermined. V was pared by 1 base and J by 4 bases, with 13 bases between. This CDR3 region has 15 residues. Germline V CDR1 and CDR2: SEHNR, FQNEAQ (reference sequence). The CDR3 protein is CASSLVDGGPYGYTF. CDR3 in DNA: TGTGCCAGCAGCTTAGTAGACGGAGGCCCCTATGGCTACACCTTC.

The V and J genes are TRBV5-1 and TRBJ2-1; 9 positions agree with TRBD2. The junction had 6 bases not matched to a gene; V was cut back by 7 bases and J by 4 bases. The CDR3 sequence is 14 residues long. Per the germline V gene, CDR1 is SGHRS and CDR2 is YFSETQ. In DNA, the CDR3 is TGCGCCAGCTCCGTGACTAGCGGATACAATGAGCAGTTCTTC. Its protein is CASSVTSGYNEQFF.

The chain combines TRBV19 with TRBJ2-2, with 7 bases fitting TRBD1. Germline values: CDR1 LNHDA, CDR2 SQIVND (reference sequence). This CDR3 spans 16 amino acids. The V gene end was trimmed by 4 bases and the J gene end by 3 bases; junction bases not matched to a gene: 8. The CDR3, as DNA: TGTGCCAGTAGTACACACCGGGACAGTGACACCGGGGAGCTGTTTTTT. Amino acids: CASSTHRDSDTGELFF.

The chain has TRBV1 and TRBJ1-6; the table's D call, TRBD1, was not checked against the DNA. TRBV1 represents a pseudogene. The CDR3 contains 17 residues. This chain's CDR3 is CTSSQDQQSSYNSPLHF. The CDR3 nucleotides are TGCACCAGCAGCCAAGATCAACAGAGCTCCTATAATTCACCCCTCCACTTT.

This sequence joins TRBV7-2 and TRBJ1-2, with a tentative D call TRBD1 (5 bases). Germline V gives CDR1 SGHTA, CDR2 FQGNSA. Trimming took 5 bases from V and 6 from J, leaving 22 bases between them. This CDR3 has 16 amino acids. CDR3 sequence reads: CASSPGVGQTSHGYTF. The DNA for the CDR3 is TGTGCCAGCAGCCCGGGAGTGGGGCAAACTTCCCATGGCTACACCTTC.

This clone was counted only a few times. The chain has TRBV19 and TRBJ1-5; the match to TRBD1 covers 10 bases. This CDR3 is 14 amino acids long. Germline V gene lookup returns CDR1 LNHDA and CDR2 SQIVND (reference sequence). J gave up 2 bases and V 7 bases, and 2 bases lay outside the gene matches. The CDR3 sequence: CASNDRGRNQPQHF. DNA for the CDR3: TGTGCCAGTAATGACAGGGGGCGCAATCAGCCCCAGCATTTT.

The CDR3 region has the DNA TGTGCCAGCAGCTTAGATCGACACAGGGTTAGCTCCTACGAGCAGTACTTC. Its translation: CASSLDRHRVSSYEQYF. This chain joins TRBV11-3 and TRBJ2-7, with a weak D call TRBD1 (6 bases). Germline CDR1 and CDR2: SGHNT and YENEEA. The V gene lost 0 bases and the J gene lost 0 bases, with 15 bases spanning the gap. The CDR3 has 17 residues. Drawing the rest from reference TRBV11-3 and TRBJ2-7, the complete variable domain is EAGVVQSPRYKIIEKKQPVAFWCNPISGHNTLYWYLQNLGQGPELLIRYENEEAVDDSQLPKDRFSAERLKGVDSTLKIQPAELGDSAVYLCASSLDRHRVSSYEQYFGPGTRLTVT.

The CDR3 bases are TGCGCCAGCAGCCAATCCAGAGGCCTCTCTGGAAACACCATATATTTT. This translates into CASSQSRGLSGNTIYF. This chain links TRBV4-1 with TRBJ1-3, with D hard to call. The CDR3 contains 16 residues. Germline V CDR1 and CDR2: MGHRA, YSYEKL. With 2 bases removed from V and 0 bases from J, the gap between germline ends came to 11 bases.

This clone was counted a single time. The rearrangement joins TRBV25-1 to TRBJ2-1; D gene uncertain. Germline assignment: CDR1 MGHDK and CDR2 SYGVNS. V was shortened by 1 base and J by 7 bases, with 11 bases between the two germline ends. CDR3 size: 14 residues. The CDR3 loop reads CASSESQAWNEQFF. CDR3 bases: TGTGCCAGCAGTGAATCGCAGGCCTGGAATGAGCAGTTCTTC.

The J gene is TRBJ1-1, the V gene TRBV19; TRBD1 matches at 10 bases. The CDR3 has 16 amino acids. Trimming cost V 1 base and J 10 bases; bases outside gene matches: 12. The germline CDR1 and CDR2 sequences are LNHDA and SQIVND (reference sequence). The CDR3 protein is CASSIALTGTGEVAFF. The CDR3, as DNA: TGTGCCAGTAGTATAGCTTTAACCGGGACAGGGGAGGTAGCTTTCTTT.

This chain joins TRBV11-2 and TRBJ2-4; maybe TRBD1 (5 bases). The CDR3 sequence is 13 residues long. Germline loops: CDR1 SGHAT, CDR2 FQNNGV. The V end lost 3 bases, the J end lost 8 bases, and 11 bases lay between the germline ends. CDR3 amino acids: CASSFILGDIQYF. DNA for the CDR3: TGTGCCAGCAGCTTTATTCTAGGGGACATTCAGTACTTC.

This clone was counted once. The chain recombines TRBV28 with TRBJ2-5; perhaps TRBD1 as D (5 bases). Germline V gene sequence: CDR1 MDHEN, CDR2 SYDVKM. Deletions cut 5 bases from V and 5 bases from J, with 15 bases between. This CDR3 comprises 14 residues. As DNA, the CDR3 is TGTGCCAGCAGTCCCCATAAGTGGGGCGAGACCCAGTACTTC. This gives the protein CASSPHKWGETQYF.

The J gene is TRBJ1-5, the V gene TRBV7-2, with 9 bases identical to TRBD1. CDR3 length equals 14 residues. The germline CDR1 and CDR2 sequences are SGHTA and FQGNSA. V was clipped by 5 bases and J by 4 bases; unmatched bases: 3. CDR3 sequence (DNA): TGTGCCAGCAGCGCCGGGACAGGGAATCAGCCCCAGCATTTT. Its translation: CASSAGTGNQPQHF.

This clone turned up a few times. V is TRBV7-3 and J is TRBJ2-3, with D possibly being TRBD1 (5 bases). The CDR3 consists of 15 residues. Germline CDR1 reads SGHTA; CDR2 reads FQGTGA. V was shortened by 5 bases and J by 1 base, with 13 bases between the two germline ends. The CDR3, as DNA: TGTGCCAGCAGCAAAAGTGGGGCACGCACAGATACGCAGTATTTT. It is translated as CASSKSGARTDTQYF.

V and J are TRBV4-2 and TRBJ2-7; D is possibly TRBD1 (5 bases). The CDR3 runs 15 residues. In germline, CDR1 is LGHNA, CDR2 YNFKEQ. V was pared by 0 bases and J by 5 bases, with 14 bases between. The CDR3 sequence is CASSQERQGHNEQYF. In DNA form, the CDR3 reads TGTGCCAGCAGCCAAGAGAGGCAGGGCCACAACGAGCAGTACTTC.